The next 13 T cell receptor beta chains were all read from a single sample in a study of yellow fever vaccine responses in identical twins. Each CDR3 protein gets one entry after TCRdb re-called the RT-PCR reads with MiXCR. In the table there are 10,000 or so distinct CDR3 sequences, less than 85% of which are singletons. The starting material was T cells from blood (PBMCs), unsorted or a sorted subset (not recorded which), obtained before or after yellow fever vaccination (not recorded which). These receptors all stem from a woman aged 18-29 years who received the yellow fever vaccine.

The chain joins TRBV2 to TRBJ2-2; D is possibly TRBD1 (6 bases). Germline V gene data show CDR1 as SNHLY and CDR2 as FYNNEI. This CDR3 contains 14 residues. With 6 bases removed from V and 4 bases from J, the gap between germline ends came to 12 bases. CDR3 amino acids: CASRSGDLTGELFF. The CDR3 region has the DNA TGTGCCAGCAGGTCAGGGGACCTCACCGGGGAGCTGTTTTTT.

This clonotype was observed a single time. The DNA of the CDR3 is TGTGCCAGTAGCCCTAGACTAGCGGCTCAAGAGACCCAGTACTTC. It is translated as CASSPRLAAQETQYF. The chain links TRBV19 to TRBJ2-5, with TRBD2 matching over 9 bases. The CDR3 extends over 15 amino acids. The germline V gene encodes CDR1 LNHDA and CDR2 SQIVND (reference sequence). The V segment lost 6 bases and the J segment 2 bases; nucleotides outside the gene matches: 7. Together with reference TRBV19 and TRBJ2-5, the CDR3 gives the full variable domain: DGGITQSPKYLFRKEGQNVTLSCEQNLNHDAMYWYRQDPGQGLRLIYYSQIVNDFQKGDIAEGYSVSREKKESFPLTVTSAQKNPTAFYLCASSPRLAAQETQYFGPGTRLLVL.

The chain has TRBV2 and TRBJ2-1, with D perhaps matching TRBD1 (5 bases). Trimming took off 1 base at V and 1 base at J, with 14 bases between the two ends. Germline values: CDR1 SNHLY, CDR2 FYNNEI. The CDR3 is made up of 17 amino acids. In DNA form, the CDR3 reads TGTGCCAGCAGTGAAGGGCGTCAGGGATGGTCCTACAATGAGCAGTTCTTC. Its translation is CASSEGRQGWSYNEQFF.

The rearrangement links TRBV27 to TRBJ2-1, with D unresolved. V lost 3 bases, J lost 0 bases, and 6 bases lay in between. The CDR3 is made up of 14 amino acids. Germline lookup yields CDR1 MNHEY and CDR2 SMNVEV (reference sequence). In nucleotides, the CDR3 is TGTGCCAGCAGTTTTCTGGGCTCCTACAATGAGCAGTTCTTC. Translated, it gives CASSFLGSYNEQFF.

This chain joins TRBV10-1 and TRBJ1-2; no firm D call. Trimming pared 0 bases from V and 3 bases from J, leaving 5 bases between. CDR1 WNHNN and CDR2 SYGVQD come from the germline V gene (reference sequence). This CDR3 is 13 amino acids long. The CDR3 DNA sequence: TGCGCCAGCAGTGAGTCAATGGACTATGGCTACACCTTC. It is translated as CASSESMDYGYTF.

This chain joins TRBV18 and TRBJ1-1; 9 positions match TRBD1. This CDR3 is 13 amino acids long. Germline assignment: CDR1 KGHSH and CDR2 LQKENI. V shed 8 bases, J shed 5 bases, and the junction held 6 bases outside the gene matches. The CDR3 DNA is TGTGCCAGCGCCGACAGGGGGAGGACTGAAGCTTTCTTT. Translating gives CASADRGRTEAFF. Using reference TRBV18 and TRBJ1-1 for the parts outside the CDR3, the full variable domain is NAGVMQNPRHLVRRRGQEARLRCSPMKGHSHVYWYRQLPEEGLKFMVYLQKENIIDESGMPKERFSAEFPKEGPSILRIQQVVRGDSAAYFCASADRGRTEAFFGQGTRLTVV.

The CDR3 loop is CASRQTLAYMGDEQFF. The CDR3 DNA sequence: TGTGCCAGCAGACAGACACTAGCGTATATGGGGGATGAGCAGTTCTTC. V gene TRBV2 combines with J gene TRBJ2-1; TRBD2 matches at 7 bases. From germline, CDR1 is SNHLY and CDR2 FYNNEI. V trimming: 6 bases; J trimming: 8 bases; junction bases outside the gene matches: 16. The length of the CDR3 is 16 residues. Looking up the rest from reference TRBV2 and TRBJ2-1 gives the full variable domain: EPEVTQTPSHQVTQMGQEVILRCVPISNHLYFYWYRQILGQKVEFLVSFYNNEISEKSEIFDDQFSVERPDGSNFTLKIRSTKLEDSAMYFCASRQTLAYMGDEQFFGPGTRLTVL.

The rearrangement uses TRBV7-8 and TRBJ2-7; 9 bases match TRBD1. This CDR3 is 17 amino acids long. Losses at the gene ends were 0 bases for V and 2 bases for J; bases not matched to a gene: 8. Germline-derived CDR1 and CDR2 are SGHVS and FQNEAQ. This CDR3 is CASSLANPGTGTYEQYF. The CDR3 nucleotides are TGTGCCAGCAGCTTAGCGAATCCGGGGACAGGGACCTACGAGCAGTACTTC.

J is TRBJ2-1 and V is TRBV29-1; a weak D match, TRBD2 (6 bases). Deletions cut 3 bases from V and 2 bases from J, with 14 bases between. The germline V gene encodes CDR1 SQVTM and CDR2 ANQGSEA. The CDR3 has 15 residues. Here the CDR3 DNA reads TGCAGCGTTGATCCCAGCGGGCAAACCTACAATGAGCAGTTCTTC. Protein sequence: CSVDPSGQTYNEQFF.

The J gene is TRBJ1-3, the V gene TRBV4-3; the D is unclear. V gave up 1 base and J gave up 3 bases, with 13 bases separating them. Germline lookup yields CDR1 LGHNA and CDR2 YSLEER. This CDR3 is built from 16 residues. The CDR3: CASSQVPYEGGNTIYF. CDR3 coding DNA: TGCGCCAGCAGCCAAGTCCCATATGAAGGTGGAAACACCATATATTTT.

This sequence joins TRBV6-2 or TRBV6-3 and TRBJ2-1; TRBD2 matches at 10 bases. V was clipped by 7 bases and J by 10 bases; unmatched bases: 13. Germline assignment: CDR1 MNHEY and CDR2 SVGEGT. This CDR3 comprises 15 residues. CDR3 sequence reads: CASIPKRGGQWEQFF. The CDR3 DNA reads as TGTGCCAGCATTCCGAAGCGGGGGGGCCAGTGGGAGCAGTTCTTC.

This clonotype was detected only once. The V call is TRBV11-1, the J call TRBJ2-2; D is undetermined. The germline gives CDR1 SGHAT, CDR2 FQDESV (reference sequence). The CDR3 extends over 12 amino acids. Trimming took off 5 bases at V and 7 bases at J, with 8 bases between the two ends. The CDR3 DNA is TGTGCCAGCAGCCCTGAAGTCGGGGAGCTGTTTTTT. This translates into CASSPEVGELFF.

The V call is TRBV4-2, the J call TRBJ2-1, with a possible D match to TRBD1 (5 bases). V lost 4 bases, J lost 9 bases, and 16 bases lay in between. The CDR3 consists of 14 residues. Looked up from germline, CDR1 is LGHNA and CDR2 is YNFKEQ. CDR3 DNA sequence: TGTGCCAGCAGCCGAGACCAGGGTGGTGGTGAGCAGTTCTTC. Protein: CASSRDQGGGEQFF.